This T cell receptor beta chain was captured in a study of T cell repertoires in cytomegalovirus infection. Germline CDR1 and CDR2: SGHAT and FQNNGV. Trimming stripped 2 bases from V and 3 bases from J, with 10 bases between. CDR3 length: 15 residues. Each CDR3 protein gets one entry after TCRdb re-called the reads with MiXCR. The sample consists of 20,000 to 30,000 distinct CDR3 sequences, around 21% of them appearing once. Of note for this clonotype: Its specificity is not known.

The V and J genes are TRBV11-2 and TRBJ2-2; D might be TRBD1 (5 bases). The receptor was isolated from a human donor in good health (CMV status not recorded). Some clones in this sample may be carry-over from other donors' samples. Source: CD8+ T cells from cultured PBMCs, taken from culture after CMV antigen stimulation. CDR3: CASSLRGRDTGELFF. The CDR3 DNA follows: TGTGCCAGCAGCTTAAGGGGAAGGGACACCGGGGAGCTGTTTTTT.